This is a list of T cell receptor beta chains from one sample in a study of long-term antiretroviral therapy in people with HIV. Some clones are missing from TCRdb's copy, which holds only in-frame ones; the method was immunoSEQ multiplex PCR. The data hold tens of thousands of clones, with roughly 92% observed a single time. Sequencing was performed on unsorted PBMCs, taken approximately 6.3 years after starting antiretroviral therapy. The receptors shown here come from a woman aged 40 to 50 with HIV. Both conserved end residues are part of each CDR3. A D gene is named only where the DNA matches it firmly. Some rows have no size entry. The others give once, few or many, or a class for an expanded clone.

v_gene	j_gene	abundance	d_gene	CDR3aa	CDR3nt
TRBV5-5	TRBJ2-2	NA	NA	CASSPTDLTGELFF	TGTGCCAGCAGCCCGACGGACCTCACCGGGGAGCTGTTTTTT
TRBV10-1	TRBJ2-7	NA	NA	CASSDGYEQYF	TGCGCCAGCAGTGACGGGTACGAGCAGTACTTC
TRBV7-2	TRBJ2-3	NA	TRBD1	CASSLSGQGPTDTQYF	TGTGCCAGCAGCTTAAGCGGACAGGGGCCCACAGATACGCAGTATTTT
TRBV25-1	TRBJ2-2	NA	NA	CASTDQDRYTGELFF	TGTGCCAGCACCGATCAAGACAGATACACCGGGGAGCTGTTTTTT
TRBV27	TRBJ2-7	NA	NA	CASSFSYGPYEQYF	TGTGCCAGCAGTTTTTCCTACGGACCCTACGAGCAGTACTTC
TRBV5-4	TRBJ2-5	NA	NA	CASSLGTRDQETQYF	TGTGCCAGCAGCTTGGGGACACGGGATCAAGAGACCCAGTACTTC
TRBV4-1	TRBJ2-4	NA	NA	CASSRGNIQYF	TGCGCCAGCAGCAGGGGTAACATTCAGTACTTC
TRBV11-2	TRBJ2-1	NA	NA	CASSLVAYEQFF	TGTGCCAGCAGCTTAGTAGCCTATGAGCAGTTCTTC
TRBV4-2	TRBJ1-1	NA	NA	CASSQDEAGMNTEAFF	TGTGCCAGCAGCCAAGATGAAGCCGGCATGAACACTGAAGCTTTCTTT
TRBV19	TRBJ1-6	NA	TRBD1	CASSTRDRRIYNSPLHF	TGTGCCAGTAGTACCCGGGACAGGCGGATCTATAATTCACCCCTCCACTTT
TRBV5-1	TRBJ1-1	NA	TRBD1	CASSLARGRVNTEAFF	TGCGCCAGCAGCTTGGCAAGGGGGCGCGTGAACACTGAAGCTTTCTTT
TRBV30	TRBJ2-1	NA	NA	CAWESIHLSNEQFF	TGTGCCTGGGAGAGCATTCACTTGAGCAATGAGCAGTTCTTC
TRBV4-3	TRBJ1-3	once	TRBD1	CASSPGQGTGNTIYF	TGCGCCAGCAGCCCGGGACAGGGGACAGGAAACACCATATATTTT
TRBV6-6	TRBJ2-2	once	NA	CATQNTGELFF	TGTGCCACGCAAAACACCGGGGAGCTGTTTTTT
TRBV19	TRBJ1-2	NA	NA	CASSEGGASNYGYTF	TGTGCCAGTAGTGAGGGGGGGGCCTCTAACTATGGCTACACCTTC
TRBV7-6	TRBJ2-7	NA	NA	CASSAGQFYEQYF	TGTGCCAGCAGCGCCGGACAGTTCTACGAGCAGTACTTC
TRBV6-5	TRBJ1-2	NA	TRBD1	CASSRGQGARGYTF	TGTGCCAGCAGCCGAGGACAGGGGGCGCGAGGCTACACCTTC
TRBV11-2	TRBJ1-5	once	TRBD1	CASSSDRVGQPQHF	TGTGCCAGCAGTTCCGACAGGGTGGGTCAGCCCCAGCATTTT
TRBV6-1	TRBJ1-6	once	TRBD1	CASSAFGTGLNSPLHF	TGTGCCAGCAGTGCCTTCGGGACAGGTTTGAATTCACCCCTCCACTTT
TRBV19	TRBJ1-6	NA	TRBD1	CASSLQGQGAGSPLHF	TGTGCCAGTAGCCTGCAGGGACAGGGGGCAGGTTCACCCCTCCACTTT
TRBV19	TRBJ2-1	NA	TRBD2	CASSIRSSGGSYNEQFF	TGTGCCAGTAGTATAAGATCTAGCGGGGGGAGCTACAATGAGCAGTTCTTC
TRBV19	TRBJ1-2	NA	TRBD1	CASSLGQGSYTF	TGTGCCAGTAGTCTGGGACAGGGTAGCTACACCTTC
TRBV6-4	TRBJ2-2	NA	NA	CASSASGTGELFF	TGTGCCAGCAGCGCCTCGGGCACCGGGGAGCTGTTTTTT
TRBV15	TRBJ1-5	NA	NA	CATSEGRSINQPQHF	TGTGCCACCAGCGAGGGAAGGTCCATCAATCAGCCCCAGCATTTT
TRBV27	TRBJ2-2	NA	NA	CASSLKGANTGELFF	TGTGCCAGCAGTTTAAAGGGGGCGAACACCGGGGAGCTGTTTTTT
TRBV30	TRBJ1-2	NA	NA	CAWSGQENNYGYTF	TGTGCCTGGAGTGGGCAGGAAAATAACTATGGCTACACCTTC
TRBV5-6	TRBJ2-2	NA	NA	CASSLAFGEENTGELFF	TGTGCCAGCAGCTTGGCCTTCGGTGAAGAGAACACCGGGGAGCTGTTTTTT
TRBV11-1	TRBJ1-2	NA	NA	CASGIRGRGANYGYTF	TGTGCCAGCGGTATTCGGGGGCGCGGTGCTAACTATGGCTACACCTTC
TRBV18	TRBJ2-1	few	NA	CASSPPMRVLSSAEQFF	TGTGCCAGCTCACCACCGATGAGGGTATTGAGCAGCGCTGAGCAGTTCTTC
TRBV18	TRBJ1-1	NA	NA	CASSPGHMNTEAFF	TGTGCCAGCTCACCGGGACACATGAACACTGAAGCTTTCTTT
TRBV25-1	TRBJ2-5	once	NA	CASSGRSAWETQYF	TGTGCCAGCAGTGGGCGCAGCGCTTGGGAGACCCAGTACTTC
TRBV10-3	TRBJ2-6	NA	TRBD2	CAIASIAGGAGANVLTF	TGTGCCATCGCAAGCATAGCGGGGGGCGCTGGGGCCAACGTCCTGACTTTC
TRBV7-3	TRBJ2-1	NA	NA	CASSLTYDNEQFF	TGTGCCAGCAGCTTAACGTACGACAATGAGCAGTTCTTC
TRBV5-1	TRBJ2-5	few	NA	CASSLGGRGDGETQYF	TGCGCCAGCAGCTTGGGGGGTAGGGGAGACGGCGAGACCCAGTACTTC
TRBV4-1	TRBJ2-2	NA	TRBD1	CASSPLGQGVNGELFF	TGCGCCAGCAGCCCACTGGGACAGGGTGTGAACGGGGAGCTGTTTTTT
TRBV11-3	TRBJ2-3	NA	NA	CASSLSRTDTQYF	TGTGCCAGCAGCTTAAGCAGGACAGATACGCAGTATTTT
TRBV7-8	TRBJ2-2	NA	NA	CASSLATIRELFF	TGTGCCAGCAGCTTAGCTACCATTCGGGAGCTGTTTTTT
TRBV5-1	TRBJ2-3	NA	NA	CASSASGSTDTQYF	TGCGCCAGCAGCGCCAGCGGGAGCACAGATACGCAGTATTTT
TRBV11-1	TRBJ2-5	NA	NA	CASSLAAGIPKRLMTQYF	TGTGCCAGCAGCTTAGCGGCTGGGATACCAAAGAGACTAATGACCCAGTACTTC